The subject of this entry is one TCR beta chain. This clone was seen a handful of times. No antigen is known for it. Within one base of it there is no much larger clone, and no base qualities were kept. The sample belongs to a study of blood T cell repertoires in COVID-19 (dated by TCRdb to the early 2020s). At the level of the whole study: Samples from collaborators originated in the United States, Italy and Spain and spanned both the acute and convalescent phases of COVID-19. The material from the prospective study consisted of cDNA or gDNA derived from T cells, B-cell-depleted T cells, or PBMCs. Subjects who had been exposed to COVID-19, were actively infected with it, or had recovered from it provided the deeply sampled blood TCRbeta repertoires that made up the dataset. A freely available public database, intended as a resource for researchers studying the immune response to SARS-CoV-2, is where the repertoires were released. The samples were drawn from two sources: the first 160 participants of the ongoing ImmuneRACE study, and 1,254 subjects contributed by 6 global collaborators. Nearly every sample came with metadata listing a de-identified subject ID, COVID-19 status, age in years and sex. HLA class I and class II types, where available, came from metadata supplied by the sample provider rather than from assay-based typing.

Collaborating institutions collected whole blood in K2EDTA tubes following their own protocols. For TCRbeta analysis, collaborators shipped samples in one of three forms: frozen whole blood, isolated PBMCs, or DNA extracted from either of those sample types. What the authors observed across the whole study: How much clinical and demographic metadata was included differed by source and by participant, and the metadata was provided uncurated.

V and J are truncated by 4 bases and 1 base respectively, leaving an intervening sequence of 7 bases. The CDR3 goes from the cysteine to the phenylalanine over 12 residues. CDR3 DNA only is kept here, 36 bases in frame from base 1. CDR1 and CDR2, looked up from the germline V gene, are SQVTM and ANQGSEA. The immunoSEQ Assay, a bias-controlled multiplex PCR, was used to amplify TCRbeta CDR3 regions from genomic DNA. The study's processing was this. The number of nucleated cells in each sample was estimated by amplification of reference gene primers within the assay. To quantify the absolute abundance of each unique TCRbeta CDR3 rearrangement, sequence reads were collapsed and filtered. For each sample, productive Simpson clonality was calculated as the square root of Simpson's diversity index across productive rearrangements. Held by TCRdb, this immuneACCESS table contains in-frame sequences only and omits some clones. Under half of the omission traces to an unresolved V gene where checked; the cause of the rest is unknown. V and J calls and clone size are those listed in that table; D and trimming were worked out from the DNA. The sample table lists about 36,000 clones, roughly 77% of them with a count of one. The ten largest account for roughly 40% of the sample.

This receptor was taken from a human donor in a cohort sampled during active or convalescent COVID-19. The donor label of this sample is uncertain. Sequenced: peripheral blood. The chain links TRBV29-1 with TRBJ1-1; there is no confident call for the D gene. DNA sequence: TGCAGCGTTGTCCACACGAACACTGAAGCTTTCTTT. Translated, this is CSVVHTNTEAFF.